The 30 T cell receptor beta chains below all came from one sample that was sequenced in a study of T cell repertoires in cytomegalovirus infection. TCRdb processed the reads anew with MiXCR; each CDR3 protein has one entry. The table shows 480,000 or so distinct CDR3 sequences, with around 11% occurring only once. The sample was PBMCs. These TCRs come from a human donor in good health (CMV status not recorded). Some clones in this sample may be carry-over from other donors' samples.

This clonotype came up many times. The chain combines TRBV11-2 with TRBJ2-5; 12 nucleotides agree with TRBD2. Germline assignment: CDR1 SGHAT and CDR2 FQNNGV. The CDR3 consists of 17 residues. With V trimmed by 2 bases and J by 1 base, 5 bases remained unmatched. CDR3 loop: CASSLKGLAGRQETQYF. CDR3 DNA sequence: TGTGCCAGCAGCTTAAAGGGACTAGCGGGCCGCCAAGAGACCCAGTACTTC.

This clonotype was detected only a few times. The genes are TRBV11-2 and TRBJ1-2; D remains ambiguous. The CDR3 consists of 12 residues. The germline gives CDR1 SGHAT, CDR2 FQNNGV. Between the trimmed V and J ends, which lost 6 bases and 6 bases, there was a span of 11 bases. CDR3 loop: CASRNSGDGYTF. CDR3 DNA: TGTGCCAGCAGGAATAGTGGGGATGGCTACACCTTC. Variable domain in full (rest from reference TRBV11-2 and TRBJ1-2): EAGVAQSPRYKIIEKRQSVAFWCNPISGHATLYWYQQILGQGPKLLIQFQNNGVVDDSQLPKDRFSAERLKGVDSTLKIQPAKLEDSAVYLCASRNSGDGYTFGSGTRLTVV.

The J gene is TRBJ2-1, the V gene TRBV13; no clear D gene. The ends were cut back, 4 bases at V and 7 bases at J, with 8 bases in the middle. This CDR3 region has 12 residues. The V gene's germline CDR1 is PRHDT and CDR2 FYEKMQ (reference sequence). As DNA, the CDR3 is TGTGCCAGCAGCTATGAGACGAATGAGCAGTTCTTC. Protein sequence: CASSYETNEQFF.

The rearrangement uses TRBV2 and TRBJ1-1, with 7 bases matching TRBD1. This CDR3 has 16 amino acids. V lost 6 bases, J lost 1 base, and 11 bases stayed unmatched. Per the germline V gene, CDR1 is SNHLY and CDR2 is FYNNEI. The CDR3 sequence is CASSLGQLGGNTEAFF. CDR3 in DNA: TGTGCCAGCAGCTTGGGACAGCTGGGGGGGAACACTGAAGCTTTCTTT.

There are many counts of this clonotype. V usage is TRBV6-2 or TRBV6-3 and J usage is TRBJ1-1, with a tentative D call TRBD1 (5 bases). The CDR3 extends over 14 amino acids. Trimming took off 5 bases at V and 5 bases at J, with 15 bases between the two ends. Looked up from germline, CDR1 is MNHEY and CDR2 is SVGEGT. CDR3 nucleotides: TGTGCCAGCAGTAAACAACCTTGGGGGACTGAAGCTTTCTTT. It specifies CASSKQPWGTEAFF.

Many counts were recorded for this clonotype. The chain employs TRBV19 and TRBJ1-5; D is ambiguous. V was pared by 8 bases and J by 0 bases, with 8 bases between. The CDR3 runs to 13 residues. Germline-derived CDR1 and CDR2 are LNHDA and SQIVND (reference sequence). The CDR3 loop is CASGPTSNQPQHF. The CDR3 DNA reads as TGTGCCAGTGGGCCTACTAGCAATCAGCCCCAGCATTTT.

The chain links TRBV10-3 to TRBJ2-7; weak D call: TRBD2 (6 bases). Germline V gene data show CDR1 as ENHRY and CDR2 as SYGVKD. This CDR3 region has 14 residues. The germline V and J ends were trimmed by 5 bases and 2 bases, with 13 bases remaining between them. CDR3 nucleotides: TGTGCCATCAGTAGAGCGGAGGGAACCTACGAGCAGTACTTC. This sequence encodes CAISRAEGTYEQYF.

This clonotype was counted between two and nine times. The V call is TRBV30, the J call TRBJ1-1; TRBD1 is a possible D gene (5 bases). Trimming removed 3 bases at V and 3 bases at J, with 11 bases between. Per germline, CDR1 GTSNPN and CDR2 SVGIG (reference sequence). The CDR3 covers 13 residues. The CDR3 nucleotides are TGTGCCTGGAGGGGGACCTCCCACACTGAAGCTTTCTTT. Translating it yields CAWRGTSHTEAFF.

Many counts were recorded for this clonotype. The junction and the germline gene differ at one end; a read error may be behind it. The genes are TRBV27 and TRBJ2-7; TRBD2 aligns across 11 bases. Germline CDR1 and CDR2: MNHEY and SMNVEV (reference sequence). The CDR3 extends over 16 amino acids. CDR3 sequence: CASSLSPGTSGDEQYF. CDR3 DNA: TGTGCCAGCAGTCTATCACCTGGGACTAGCGGTGACGAGCAGTACTTC.

This clonotype was detected many times. The chain combines TRBV20-1 with TRBJ2-5; D uncertain. Germline CDR1 DFQATT, CDR2 SNEGSKA (reference sequence). The V and J ends lost 6 bases and 4 bases respectively, with 12 bases between them. The CDR3 has 12 residues. The CDR3 sequence: CSAQRLGETQYF. The CDR3 coding sequence is TGCAGTGCCCAGAGGTTGGGAGAGACCCAGTACTTC.

This clonotype has a handful of counts. Its ends do not fully match the called genes, so a read error is possible. This chain links TRBV29-1 with TRBJ2-2, with a possible D match to TRBD1 (6 bases). In germline, CDR1 is SQVTM, CDR2 ANQGSEA. The CDR3 is 17 residues long. CDR3 in amino acids: CSVEEGTGFANTGELFF. The DNA of the CDR3 is TGCAGCGTCGAAGAGGGCACAGGGTTCGCGAACACCGGGGAGCTGTTTTTT.

Remarks on this clonotype: A read error may be the cause here, since a much bigger clone is one base away. The CDR3 ends on some other residue instead of the conserved phenylalanine or tryptophan, so this is likely a read error. CDR3: CASSLEYYVGTRGSDNEQFS. The CDR3 bases are TGTGCCAGCAGCTTGGAGTATTATGTCGGGACTAGAGGGTCTGACAATGAGCAGTTCTCC. V usage is TRBV5-6 and J usage is TRBJ2-1; 8 nucleotides line up with TRBD2. The germline V gene has CDR1 SGHDT and CDR2 YYEEEE. The CDR3 extends over 20 amino acids. V was pared by 0 bases and J by 5 bases, with 19 bases of the junction left unmatched.

This clonotype was counted at least ten times. The chain has TRBV7-2 and TRBJ2-5; weak D call: TRBD2 (5 bases). Germline assignment: CDR1 SGHTA and CDR2 FQGNSA. This CDR3 is built from 14 residues. Trimming took off 1 base at V and 5 bases at J, with 11 bases between the two ends. In DNA, the CDR3 is TGTGCCAGCAGCTTAGTGGCTAGCTGGGAGACCCAGTACTTC. Its protein is CASSLVASWETQYF.

This clonotype was found a few times. The chain joins TRBV3-1 to TRBJ1-1; D gene ambiguous. The germline gives CDR1 LGHDT, CDR2 YNNKEL (reference sequence). The CDR3 loop spans 15 amino acids. V was trimmed by 1 base and J by 10 bases, leaving 19 bases between them. CDR3 nucleotides: TGTGCCAGCAGCCAAGGTGACTTAAGGCCGCTCGGAGCTTTCTTT. This translates into CASSQGDLRPLGAFF.

V is TRBV6-6 and J is TRBJ2-5, with 8 bases aligning to TRBD1. Looked up from germline, CDR1 is MNHNY and CDR2 is SVGAGI (reference sequence). The CDR3 is made up of 13 amino acids. V dropped 6 bases and J dropped 3; count of bases not matched to a gene: 3. The CDR3 nucleotides read TGTGCCAGCAGATCGACAGGGGAAGAGACCCAGTACTTC. Its protein is CASRSTGEETQYF.

This clonotype has only a few counts. As DNA, the CDR3 is TGTGCCAGCAGCCGCATCTCAGCGGGCAGGGACATTCAGTACTTC. This encodes CASSRISAGRDIQYF. V and J are TRBV4-2 and TRBJ2-4; D perhaps matches TRBD2 (6 bases). Germline V gene lookup returns CDR1 LGHNA and CDR2 YNFKEQ. This CDR3 has 15 residues. Trimming pared 4 bases from V and 8 bases from J, leaving 18 bases between.

The rearrangement joins TRBV2 to TRBJ2-7; the match to TRBD2 covers 7 bases. After removal of 6 bases from V and 0 bases from J, the junction contained 8 bases not matched to a gene. Germline V CDR1 and CDR2: SNHLY, FYNNEI. The length of the CDR3 is 15 residues. CDR3 amino acids: CASRSPGLTSYEQYF. CDR3 DNA sequence: TGTGCCAGCAGATCCCCGGGACTAACCTCCTACGAGCAGTACTTC.

This clonotype was detected a few times. This rearrangement joins TRBV7-2 to TRBJ2-1, with D unclear. Germline V CDR1 and CDR2: SGHTA, FQGNSA. With 2 bases removed from V and 8 bases from J, the gap between germline ends came to 16 bases. The length of the CDR3 is 15 residues. Here the CDR3 DNA reads TGTGCCAGCAGCTTACTCCCCGCGGTGGGATATGAGCAGTTCTTC. Its protein is CASSLLPAVGYEQFF.

V usage is TRBV20-1 and J usage is TRBJ2-1; 11 bases are a match to TRBD1. Germline trimming cut 6 bases from V and 6 bases from J; bases unmatched to any gene: 10. The CDR3 runs to 15 residues. CDR1 and CDR2 from the germline V gene are DFQATT and SNEGSKA (reference sequence). The CDR3 bases are TGCAGTGCCCAGAACTGGGACAGGGGGGGCAATGAGCAGTTCTTC. This translates into CSAQNWDRGGNEQFF.

This clonotype was observed a handful of times. CDR3 sequence reads: CASSPPGTGLIGELFF. CDR3 coding DNA: TGCGCCAGCAGCCCCCCCGGGACAGGGTTAATCGGGGAGCTGTTTTTT. The gene calls are TRBV4-1 and TRBJ2-2; 9 nucleotides align to TRBD1. Germline V gene sequence: CDR1 MGHRA, CDR2 YSYEKL. Losses at the gene ends were 4 bases for V and 7 bases for J; bases not matched to a gene: 10. The CDR3 is made up of 16 amino acids.

This clonotype was observed at least ten times. The chain combines TRBV7-6 with TRBJ1-1; no clear D gene. Trimming stripped 3 bases from V and 2 bases from J, with 7 bases between. CDR1 is SGHVS, CDR2 FNYEAQ, per germline. This CDR3 is 13 amino acids long. CDR3 sequence: CASSFWGNTEAFF. CDR3 DNA sequence: TGTGCCAGCAGCTTCTGGGGAAACACTGAAGCTTTCTTT.

This clonotype was counted many times. The chain joins TRBV6-2 or TRBV6-3 to TRBJ2-2; 7 positions agree with TRBD1. With V trimmed by 5 bases and J by 5 bases, 8 bases remained unmatched. Germline loops: CDR1 MNHEY, CDR2 SVGEGT. The CDR3 spans 15 residues. The chain's CDR3 is CASSRGVQGTGELFF. The CDR3 DNA is TGTGCCAGCAGTCGAGGGGTACAGGGGACCGGGGAGCTGTTTTTT.

This clonotype was counted many times. The chain joins TRBV7-8 to TRBJ2-7; 7 bases align to TRBD2. In germline, CDR1 is SGHVS, CDR2 FQNEAQ. The CDR3 has 14 residues. V was clipped by 5 bases and J by 0 bases; unmatched bases: 4. DNA of the CDR3: TGTGCCAGCAGCCCCGGGACTAACTCCTACGAGCAGTACTTC. It is translated as CASSPGTNSYEQYF.

In this sample, this clonotype turned up many times. J is TRBJ2-7 and V is TRBV7-8; D possibly matches TRBD1 or TRBD2 (5 bases each). Trimming shortened V by 1 base and J by 2 bases, and 12 bases separated the two germline ends. Germline V gene sequence: CDR1 SGHVS, CDR2 FQNEAQ. The CDR3 runs 15 residues. In DNA form, the CDR3 reads TGTGCCAGCAGCTTAGGCCGGGACCCAGCCTACGAGCAGTACTTC. Translation gives CASSLGRDPAYEQYF. Using reference TRBV7-8 and TRBJ2-7 for the parts outside the CDR3, the full variable domain is GAGVSQSPRYKVAKRGQDVALRCDPISGHVSLFWYQQALGQGPEFLTYFQNEAQLDKSGLPSDRFFAERPEGSVSTLKIQRTQQEDSAVYLCASSLGRDPAYEQYFGPGTRLTVT.

This clonotype was seen ten or more times. The chain carries TRBV5-1 and TRBJ2-7; 9 bases fit TRBD2. CDR3 length equals 14 residues. Trimming took 4 bases from V and 5 from J; bases not matched to a gene: 7. In germline, CDR1 is SGHRS, CDR2 YFSETQ. CDR3 nucleotides: TGCGCCAGCAGCCCGGGACTAGCTGATGACGAGCAGTACTTC. It translates to CASSPGLADDEQYF.

This clonotype was counted at least ten times. This rearrangement joins TRBV12-3 or TRBV12-4 to TRBJ1-1; possible D gene TRBD1, 6 bases. The CDR3 loop spans 14 amino acids. The V and J ends lost 2 bases and 1 base respectively, with 8 bases between them. CDR3 nucleotides: TGTGCCAGCAGTTTAACACAGGGGAACACTGAAGCTTTCTTT. This encodes CASSLTQGNTEAFF.

The chain carries TRBV6-4 and TRBJ1-6, with unresolved D. Germline assignment: CDR1 MRHNA and CDR2 SNTAGT. V was cut by 4 bases and J by 5 bases, with 9 bases left in between. CDR3 length: 14 amino acids. The DNA of the CDR3 is TGTGCCAGCAGTGCCCGGACTGATAATTCACCCCTCCACTTT. This translates into CASSARTDNSPLHF.

This clonotype was found many times. V gene TRBV28 combines with J gene TRBJ2-7; D is uncertain. V lost 2 bases and J lost 0, with 8 bases in between. This CDR3 region has 14 residues. In germline, CDR1 is MDHEN, CDR2 SYDVKM. The DNA for the CDR3 is TGTGCCAGCAGTTTAGAGGTACCCTCCTACGAGCAGTACTTC. Residues: CASSLEVPSYEQYF.

This clonotype was counted between two and nine times. CDR3 in DNA: TGTGCCAGCAGTGCGCAGGCGGGGGTCACTGAAGCTTTCTTT. Its translation is CASSAQAGVTEAFF. V usage is TRBV27 and J usage is TRBJ1-1, with a weak D call TRBD1 (5 bases). The CDR3 contains 14 residues. V lost 5 bases to trimming and J lost 4 bases, with 14 bases between them. Germline V gives CDR1 MNHEY, CDR2 SMNVEV (reference sequence).

This clonotype turned up a few times. CDR3 residues: CASSEGLGKETQYF. In DNA, the CDR3 is TGTGCCAGCAGTGAAGGCTTGGGCAAGGAGACCCAGTACTTC. The V gene is TRBV6-1, the J gene TRBJ2-5; D not resolved. This CDR3 is 14 amino acids long. Germline V lookup: CDR1 MNHNS, CDR2 SASEGT. V gave up 1 base and J gave up 5 bases, with 11 bases separating them.